This TCR beta chain was identified during a study of identical twins. Study results and limitations: Out-of-frame alpha sequences that twins shared showed excess low generation probability. Recombination models fit unrelated individuals' TCR alpha sharing but underestimated twins'.

Template switching created a universal primer site, and the cDNA included unique molecular identifiers. Using its own MiXCR run on the 5' RACE reads, TCRdb lists one record per CDR3 protein. The sample consists of around 140,000 distinct CDR3 sequences, roughly 3.5% of them appearing once. This clonotype showed up many times. What it binds is not known. Per germline, CDR1 SGHRS and CDR2 YFSETQ. The CDR3 is made up of 13 amino acids. The V and J ends lost 4 bases and 5 bases respectively, with 12 bases between them. The J gene is TRBJ2-5, the V gene TRBV5-1; D is perhaps TRBD1 or TRBD2 (5 bases each). Sequencing was carried out using memory T cells sorted from blood. This receptor was taken from a man between 18 and 29 years old in good health. CDR3 residues: CASSTGTTETQYF. The CDR3 region has the DNA TGCGCCAGCAGCACCGGGACCACGGAGACCCAGTACTTC.